One sample yielded the 30 T cell receptor beta chains listed below, sequenced in a study of vaccination and CD4 T cells after COVID-19. Researchers used the Oncomine TCR Beta short-read assay to sequence DNA from cultured CD4+ T cells. TCRdb passed the PCR reads through MiXCR, listing each CDR3 protein once. This sample has about 26,000 distinct CDR3 sequences, with 40% to 45% found just once. Described time point: late sampling 161 to 241 days after vaccination in a few convalescent patients. Treatment meaning: approximately 9-day PBMC culture with coronavirus spike peptide pools or control peptides (ViraFEST assay). Their antigen targets remain unknown. Sample: CD4+ T cells from blood, cultured in vitro, taken about 7 months after SARS-CoV-2 vaccination. The receptors here all came from a human donor who had recovered from COVID-19.

This sequence joins TRBV7-6 and TRBJ2-7; 9 bases match TRBD2. J was trimmed by 5 bases and V by 1 base; bases with no gene match: 12. CDR1 and CDR2 from the germline V gene are SGHVS and FNYEAQ. The CDR3 consists of 17 residues. Written as DNA, the CDR3 is TGTGCCAGCAGCTTAGGGGGTAGCGGGAGATTTTACGACGAGCAGTACTTC. Its protein product is CASSLGGSGRFYDEQYF.

This clonotype was found a few times. The chain recombines TRBV7-8 with TRBJ1-5, with 8 positions matching TRBD1. CDR1 SGHVS and CDR2 FQNEAQ come from the germline V gene. V shed 5 bases, J shed 3 bases, and the junction held 6 bases outside the gene matches. The CDR3 is made up of 15 amino acids. The CDR3 DNA reads as TGTGCCAGCAGCCTGGGACAGGCGATCAATCAGCCCCAGCATTTT. It encodes CASSLGQAINQPQHF.

In DNA, the CDR3 is TGCAGTGCTAGACTACGACTAGCGGGTATCTACAATGAGCAGTTCTTC. Its protein is CSARLRLAGIYNEQFF. This sequence joins TRBV20-1 and TRBJ2-1; 10 bases are a match to TRBD2. Trimming removed 2 bases from V and 3 bases from J; junction bases left unmatched: 7. The V gene's germline CDR1 is DFQATT and CDR2 SNEGSKA (reference sequence). The CDR3 is 16 amino acids.

This clonotype was seen more than once but under ten times. This chain connects TRBV6-1 to TRBJ2-5; 12 bases map to TRBD2. The V and J ends lost 10 bases and 9 bases, in that order; junction bases with no gene match: 15. Germline CDR1 reads MNHNS; CDR2 reads SASEGT. The CDR3 has 15 amino acids. The CDR3 coding sequence is TGTGCCACCTCAGTTACTCGGACTAGCGGGAATGCCCAGTACTTC. Translated, it gives CATSVTRTSGNAQYF.

This clonotype turned up a few times. The chain couples TRBV20-1 to TRBJ2-1; D ambiguous. The CDR3 is 12 amino acids. Germline CDR1 reads DFQATT; CDR2 reads SNEGSKA (reference sequence). The V end lost 5 bases, the J end lost 12 bases, and 17 bases lay between the germline ends. This chain's CDR3 is CSAPLSPPVQFF. As DNA, the CDR3 is TGCAGTGCTCCTCTATCCCCCCCGGTGCAGTTCTTC.

The V and J genes are TRBV28 and TRBJ2-6; no definite D call. The CDR3 runs to 15 residues. V was pared by 1 base and J by 4 bases, with 8 bases between. Germline V gives CDR1 MDHEN, CDR2 SYDVKM. CDR3 coding DNA: TGTGCCAGCAGTTTATTGGGCGGCGGGGCCAACGTCCTGACTTTC. Protein: CASSLLGGGANVLTF.

V is TRBV7-9 and J is TRBJ1-1, with D unresolved. Trimming took 5 bases from V and 6 from J, leaving 13 bases between them. Germline CDR1 reads SEHNR; CDR2 reads FQNEAQ (reference sequence). The CDR3 runs 13 residues. The CDR3 nucleotides are TGTGCCAGCAGCCCATCCGGCGGGGCTGAAGCTTTCTTT. Translating it yields CASSPSGGAEAFF.

This chain connects TRBV18 to TRBJ2-7; 7 bases agree with TRBD1. In germline, CDR1 is KGHSH, CDR2 LQKENI. There are 14 residues in the CDR3. With 2 bases clipped from V and 7 bases from J, the junction kept 8 bases outside the gene matches. The CDR3 protein is CASSPGGQRREQYF. The CDR3 nucleotides are TGTGCCAGCTCACCAGGGGGACAGCGACGAGAGCAGTACTTC.

V usage is TRBV29-1 and J usage is TRBJ2-5, with 12 bases lining up with TRBD1. V was clipped by 7 bases and J by 5 bases; unmatched bases: 8. This CDR3 is 14 amino acids long. Germline loops: CDR1 SQVTM, CDR2 ANQGSEA. The CDR3 loop reads CSAVGQGAMETQYF. The CDR3 region has the DNA TGCAGCGCTGTGGGACAGGGGGCAATGGAGACCCAGTACTTC.

The genes are TRBV4-2 and TRBJ2-7; 9 nucleotides align to TRBD1. Germline values: CDR1 LGHNA, CDR2 YNFKEQ. The CDR3 is made up of 17 amino acids. The ends lost 3 bases at V and 5 bases at J; junction bases unmatched: 14. The CDR3 DNA is TGTGCCAGCAGCCAGAATTTGGGCGGGACAGGGTCGGACGAGCAGTACTTC. Translated: CASSQNLGGTGSDEQYF.

This chain links TRBV20-1 with TRBJ2-1; D might be TRBD2 (7 bases). This CDR3 region has 16 residues. In germline, CDR1 is DFQATT, CDR2 SNEGSKA (reference sequence). Trimming took off 5 bases at V and 12 bases at J, with 29 bases between the two ends. The CDR3 region has the DNA TGCAGTGCTCCACGCTCAAAGGCGGGGGCACCGTCGCGGCAGTTCTTC. Protein sequence: CSAPRSKAGAPSRQFF.

The V gene is TRBV2, the J gene TRBJ1-2, with D tentatively TRBD1 (5 bases). The CDR3 has 13 amino acids. V lost 4 bases and J 3 bases, leaving 9 bases between the germline ends. CDR1 is SNHLY, CDR2 FYNNEI, per germline. CDR3 protein: CASSAGSDYGYTF. The CDR3 nucleotides read TGTGCCAGCAGTGCAGGGTCTGACTATGGCTACACCTTC.

V usage is TRBV27 and J usage is TRBJ2-6; D unclear. The V gene's germline CDR1 is MNHEY and CDR2 SMNVEV (reference sequence). The CDR3 length is 12 residues. Trimming took 6 bases from V and 2 from J, leaving 2 bases between them. The CDR3 DNA is TGTGCCAGCAGAGCTGGGGCCAACGTCCTGACTTTC. It is translated as CASRAGANVLTF. The full variable domain, in which reference TRBV27 and TRBJ2-6 provide the parts outside the CDR3, is EAQVTQNPRYLITVTGKKLTVTCSQNMNHEYMSWYRQDPGLGLRQIYYSMNVEVTDKGDVPEGYKVSRKEKRNFPLILESPSPNQTSLYFCASRAGANVLTFGAGSRLTVL.

The V and J genes are TRBV29-1 and TRBJ1-5; no clear D. The V end lost 4 bases, the J end lost 2 bases, and 12 bases lay between the germline ends. There are 14 residues in the CDR3. Per germline, CDR1 SQVTM and CDR2 ANQGSEA. The CDR3 DNA reads as TGCAGCGTTGCTTCGGCGGGTGGCAATCAGCCCCAGCATTTT. Encoded protein: CSVASAGGNQPQHF.

This clonotype was detected a few times. V is TRBV7-2 and J is TRBJ2-3, with D unclear. V shed 5 bases and J shed 6 bases, with 12 bases lying between them. CDR1 and CDR2 from the germline V gene are SGHTA and FQGNSA. This CDR3 region has 13 residues. The CDR3 spells CASSKPPRDTQYF. CDR3 in DNA: TGTGCCAGCAGCAAGCCCCCAAGGGATACGCAGTATTTT. The entire variable domain, with the rest obtained from reference TRBV7-2 and TRBJ2-3, is as follows: GAGVSQSPSNKVTEKGKDVELRCDPISGHTALYWYRQSLGQGLEFLIYFQGNSAPDKSGLPSDRFSAERTGGSVSTLTIQRTQQEDSAVYLCASSKPPRDTQYFGPGTRLTVL.

The CDR3 DNA reads TGTGCCATCAGTGGGGACAGGGGCACAGATACGCAGTATTTT. It specifies CAISGDRGTDTQYF. The chain is built from TRBV10-3 and TRBJ2-3, with 9 bases lining up with TRBD1. This CDR3 comprises 14 residues. Per the germline V gene, CDR1 is ENHRY and CDR2 is SYGVKD. With V trimmed by 4 bases and J by 1 base, 0 bases remained unmatched.

In its sample, this clonotype was seen a few times. This chain links TRBV20-1 with TRBJ2-7; weak D call: TRBD1 (6 bases). CDR1 DFQATT and CDR2 SNEGSKA come from the germline V gene (reference sequence). The CDR3 is 12 residues long. Deletions cut 6 bases from V and 0 bases from J, with 9 bases between. Here the CDR3 reads CSAWDNSYEQYF. The CDR3 DNA sequence: TGCAGTGCATGGGACAACTCCTACGAGCAGTACTTC.

The table lists this clonotype with a few counts. J is TRBJ2-5 and V is TRBV7-2; D is perhaps TRBD1 (6 bases). Trimming left V 2 bases short and J 5 bases short, with 15 bases between. Looked up from germline, CDR1 is SGHTA and CDR2 is FQGNSA. The CDR3 runs 15 residues. CDR3 in DNA: TGTGCCAGCAGCTTACAAGGACAGTTCGCGGAGACCCAGTACTTC. Translation: CASSLQGQFAETQYF.

V gene TRBV5-1 combines with J gene TRBJ2-7, with 7 bases identical to TRBD2. Germline CDR1 reads SGHRS; CDR2 reads YFSETQ. This CDR3 has 15 residues. The J segment lost 2 bases and the V segment lost 4 bases, leaving 9 bases of the junction unmatched. CDR3 residues: CASSTGGLTTYEQYF. For the CDR3, the DNA is TGCGCCAGCAGCACGGGAGGTTTGACGACCTACGAGCAGTACTTC.

This clonotype was counted a single time. The chain employs TRBV6-1 and TRBJ2-6; D call uncertain. From germline, CDR1 is MNHNS and CDR2 SASEGT. Between the trimmed V and J ends, which lost 4 bases and 2 bases, there was a span of 9 bases. The CDR3 has 15 residues. The CDR3 region has the DNA TGTGCCAGCAGTGGACGAAAGGCTGGGGCCAACGTCCTGACTTTC. Translation: CASSGRKAGANVLTF.

The genes are TRBV20-1 and TRBJ1-5; possibly TRBD1 for D (5 bases). CDR3 length: 13 amino acids. The germline V gene has CDR1 DFQATT and CDR2 SNEGSKA (reference sequence). V was clipped by 1 base and J by 4 bases, with 8 bases between them. This chain's CDR3 is CSARGGGNQPQHF. CDR3 sequence (DNA): TGCAGTGCTAGAGGGGGGGGGAATCAGCCCCAGCATTTT.

The rearrangement uses TRBV19 and TRBJ2-7, with D possibly being TRBD1 (6 bases). CDR1 is LNHDA, CDR2 SQIVND, per germline (reference sequence). V was shortened by 4 bases and J by 2 bases, with 12 bases between the two germline ends. CDR3 length: 14 residues. The CDR3 loop reads CASSSARGTYEQYF. The CDR3 nucleotides read TGTGCCAGTAGTAGCGCGAGGGGGACCTACGAGCAGTACTTC. Filled out from reference TRBV19 and TRBJ2-7, the complete variable domain reads DGGITQSPKYLFRKEGQNVTLSCEQNLNHDAMYWYRQDPGQGLRLIYYSQIVNDFQKGDIAEGYSVSREKKESFPLTVTSAQKNPTAFYLCASSSARGTYEQYFGPGTRLTVT.

Judged by abundance, this clonotype is medium-sized. The J gene is TRBJ1-1, the V gene TRBV7-9, with 9 bases fitting TRBD1. The trim removed 4 bases at V and 5 bases at J, leaving 8 bases unmatched. The germline gives CDR1 SEHNR, CDR2 FQNEAQ (reference sequence). This CDR3 is built from 15 residues. The CDR3, as DNA: TGTGCCAGCAGCTCACCGGGACAGGGTGGGACTGAAGCTTTCTTT. Translation gives CASSSPGQGGTEAFF.

V usage is TRBV20-1 and J usage is TRBJ2-5; TRBD2 might be the D (5 bases). CDR1 and CDR2 from the germline V gene are DFQATT and SNEGSKA (reference sequence). The CDR3 contains 14 residues. V dropped 3 bases and J dropped 5 bases, with 16 bases sitting between them. The CDR3 protein is CSASEAGLRETQYF. The DNA for the CDR3 is TGCAGTGCTAGTGAGGCAGGACTTAGGGAGACCCAGTACTTC.

The chain recombines TRBV6-1 with TRBJ2-2; D may be TRBD1 (5 bases). From germline, CDR1 is MNHNS and CDR2 SASEGT. Trimming cost V 8 bases and J 1 base, with 11 bases left between them. The CDR3 is 14 residues long. CDR3 DNA sequence: TGTGCCAGCCGCCAGGGCCAGAACACCGGGGAGCTGTTTTTT. Translation gives CASRQGQNTGELFF.

V is TRBV28 and J is TRBJ2-1; TRBD2 aligns across 15 bases. CDR3 size: 17 residues. V was clipped by 6 bases and J by 8 bases; unmatched bases: 11. From germline, CDR1 is MDHEN and CDR2 SYDVKM. Here the CDR3 reads CASREGGLAGGAYEQFF. Here the CDR3 DNA reads TGTGCCAGCAGGGAGGGAGGACTAGCGGGAGGGGCGTATGAGCAGTTCTTC.

V gene TRBV28 combines with J gene TRBJ2-1, with 7 bases matching TRBD2. V shed 8 bases, J shed 6 bases, and the junction held 10 bases outside the gene matches. This CDR3 comprises 14 residues. Germline lookup yields CDR1 MDHEN and CDR2 SYDVKM. CDR3 coding DNA: TGTGCCAGCCGGCACCCCGGGAGGCGCAATGAGCAGTTCTTC. Protein sequence: CASRHPGRRNEQFF. The whole variable domain, remainder taken from reference TRBV28 and TRBJ2-1, is DVKVTQSSRYLVKRTGEKVFLECVQDMDHENMFWYRQDPGLGLRLIYFSYDVKMKEKGDIPEGYSVSREKKERFSLILESASTNQTSMYLCASRHPGRRNEQFFGPGTRLTVL.

This clonotype has a handful of counts. The CDR3 loop is CASRKAGAGYEQYF. CDR3 in DNA: TGTGCCAGCAGAAAAGCGGGTGCTGGGTACGAGCAGTACTTC. This chain links TRBV6-1 with TRBJ2-7, with TRBD2 as a possible D gene (6 bases). V gave up 6 bases and J gave up 4 bases, with 16 bases separating them. This CDR3 region has 14 residues. CDR1 is MNHNS, CDR2 SASEGT, per germline.

V and J are TRBV6-2 or TRBV6-3 and TRBJ2-5; tentatively, D is TRBD1 or TRBD2 (5 bases each). This CDR3 is built from 15 residues. Trimming pared 6 bases from V and 9 bases from J, leaving 23 bases between. Germline values: CDR1 MNHEY, CDR2 SVGEGT. CDR3 nucleotide sequence: TGTGCCAGCAGCAATTCCCGGGGCGGATCCTGGTCCCAGTACTTC. Translated, it gives CASSNSRGGSWSQYF.

A few counts support this clonotype. The CDR3 DNA sequence: TGTGCCAGCCACACCAAAGGGGATACGCAGTATTTT. This sequence encodes CASHTKGDTQYF. The chain uses TRBV27 and TRBJ2-3, with no clear D. CDR3 length: 12 amino acids. Germline V gives CDR1 MNHEY, CDR2 SMNVEV (reference sequence). V was cut by 8 bases and J by 6 bases, with 12 bases left in between.